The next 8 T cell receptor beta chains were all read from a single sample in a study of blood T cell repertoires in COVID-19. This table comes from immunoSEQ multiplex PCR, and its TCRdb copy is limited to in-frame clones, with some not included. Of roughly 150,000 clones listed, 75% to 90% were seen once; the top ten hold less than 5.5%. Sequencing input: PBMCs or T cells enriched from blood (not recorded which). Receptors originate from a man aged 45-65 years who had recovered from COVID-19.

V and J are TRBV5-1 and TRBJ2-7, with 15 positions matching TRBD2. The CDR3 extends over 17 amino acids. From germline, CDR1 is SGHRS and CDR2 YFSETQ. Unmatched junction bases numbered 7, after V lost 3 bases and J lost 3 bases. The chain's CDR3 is CASSWPLGLAGGYEQYV. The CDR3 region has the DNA TGCGCCAGCAGCTGGCCCCTGGGACTAGCGGGGGGCTACGAGCAGTACGTC.

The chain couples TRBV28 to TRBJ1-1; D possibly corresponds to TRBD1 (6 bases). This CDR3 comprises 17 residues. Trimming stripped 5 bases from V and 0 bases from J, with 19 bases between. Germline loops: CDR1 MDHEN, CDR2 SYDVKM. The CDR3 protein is CASSTIGQSHMNTEAFF. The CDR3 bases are TGTGCCAGCAGTACAATCGGACAGTCGCACATGAACACTGAAGCTTTCTTT.

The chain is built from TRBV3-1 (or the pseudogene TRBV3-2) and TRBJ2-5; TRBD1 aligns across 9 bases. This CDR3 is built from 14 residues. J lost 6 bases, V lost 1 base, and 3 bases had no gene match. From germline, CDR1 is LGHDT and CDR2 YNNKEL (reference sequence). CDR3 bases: TGTGCCAGCAGCCAAGGACAGGGGGTGAAGACCCAGTACTTC. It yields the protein CASSQGQGVKTQYF.

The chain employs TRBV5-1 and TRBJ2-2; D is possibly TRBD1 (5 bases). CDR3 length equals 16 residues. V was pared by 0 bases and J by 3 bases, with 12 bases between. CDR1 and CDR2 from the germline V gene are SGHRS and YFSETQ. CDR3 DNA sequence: TGCGCCAGCAGCTTGGACGACAGACCTCACACCGGGGAGCTGTTTTTT. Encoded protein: CASSLDDRPHTGELFF.

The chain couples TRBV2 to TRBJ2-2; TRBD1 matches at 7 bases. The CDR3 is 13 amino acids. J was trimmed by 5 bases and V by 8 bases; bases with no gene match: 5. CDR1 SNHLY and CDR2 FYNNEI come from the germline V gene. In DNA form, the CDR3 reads TGTGCCAGCCACAGGGGAAATACCGGGGAGCTGTTTTTT. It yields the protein CASHRGNTGELFF.

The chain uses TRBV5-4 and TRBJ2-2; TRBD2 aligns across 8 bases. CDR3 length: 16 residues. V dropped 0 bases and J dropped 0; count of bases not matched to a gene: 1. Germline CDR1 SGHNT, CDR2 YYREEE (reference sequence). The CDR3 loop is CASSLGLATNTGELFF. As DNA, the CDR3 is TGTGCCAGCAGCTTGGGACTAGCGACGAACACCGGGGAGCTGTTTTTT.

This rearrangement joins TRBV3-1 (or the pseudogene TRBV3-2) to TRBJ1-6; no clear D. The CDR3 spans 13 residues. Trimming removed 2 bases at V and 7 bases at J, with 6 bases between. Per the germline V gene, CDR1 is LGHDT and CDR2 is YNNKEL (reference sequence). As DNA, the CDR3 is TGTGCCAGCAGCCAACTAATGAATTCACCCCTCCACTTT. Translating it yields CASSQLMNSPLHF.

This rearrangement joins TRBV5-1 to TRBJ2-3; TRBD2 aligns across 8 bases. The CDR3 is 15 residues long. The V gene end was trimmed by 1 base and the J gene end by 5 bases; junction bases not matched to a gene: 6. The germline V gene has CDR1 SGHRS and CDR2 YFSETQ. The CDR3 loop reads CASSLYGAGEDTQYF. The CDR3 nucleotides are TGCGCCAGCAGCTTGTACGGAGCGGGAGAAGATACGCAGTATTTT.